Detailed here is one T cell receptor (beta chain). Its antigen is not known. With 4 bases removed from V and 4 bases from J, the gap between germline ends came to 22 bases. Per the germline V gene, CDR1 is SGHAT and CDR2 is FQNNGV. The CDR3 extends over 17 amino acids. The data were taken from a study of OX40 agonist ivuxolimab in advanced cancers. Across the whole study: Three patients, one with hepatocellular carcinoma and two with cutaneous melanoma, responded partially.

TCRdb keeps only in-frame clones here, not all; method: immunoSEQ multiplex PCR. The table lists about 50,000 clones, 70% to 90% of them singletons. Patients who had autoimmune disease history or got systemic immunosuppression were left out. General study findings and limits: Relative to CD4+, CD8+ T cells held more expanded clones on average.

The specimen was CD4+ or CD8+ T cells sorted from blood, collected in a trial of the OX40 agonist ivuxolimab. J is TRBJ2-5 and V is TRBV11-2; TRBD2 might be the D (7 bases). This sequence originates from an adult with an advanced solid tumor such as melanoma, head and neck, liver or kidney cancer. This CDR3 reads CASSYQSGLGGVETQYF. The DNA for the CDR3 is TGTGCCAGCAGCTACCAATCGGGCTTAGGGGGGGTAGAGACCCAGTACTTC.